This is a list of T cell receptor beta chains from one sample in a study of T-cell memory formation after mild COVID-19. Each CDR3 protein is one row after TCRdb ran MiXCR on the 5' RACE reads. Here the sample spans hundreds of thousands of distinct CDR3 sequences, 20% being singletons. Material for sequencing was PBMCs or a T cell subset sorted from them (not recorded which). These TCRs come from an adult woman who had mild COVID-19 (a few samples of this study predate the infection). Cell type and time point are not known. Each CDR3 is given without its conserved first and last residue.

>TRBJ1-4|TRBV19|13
ASSIYGQGSEKLF
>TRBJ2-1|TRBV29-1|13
SVDRAGGTYNEQF
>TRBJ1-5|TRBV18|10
ASSPYGQPQH
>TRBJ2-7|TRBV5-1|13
ASSLAEGASYEQY
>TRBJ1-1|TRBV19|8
ASSASEAF
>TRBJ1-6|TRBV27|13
ASSPDSYYNSPLH
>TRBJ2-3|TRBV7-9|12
ASIEHTSRDTQY
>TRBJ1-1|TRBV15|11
ATSRKQGTEAF
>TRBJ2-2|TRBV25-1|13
ASSRAGENTGELF
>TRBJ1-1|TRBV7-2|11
ASRFSGSPEAF
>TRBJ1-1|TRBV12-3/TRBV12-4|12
ASTPERGRTEAF
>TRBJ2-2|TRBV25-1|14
ASSVTGVRRTGELF
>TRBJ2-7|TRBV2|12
ASRMTGSSYEQY
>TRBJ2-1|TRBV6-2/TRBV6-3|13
ASSPTHGVRGEQF
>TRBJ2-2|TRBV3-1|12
ASSLRVSAGELF
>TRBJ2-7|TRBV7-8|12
ASSFYRGGDEQY
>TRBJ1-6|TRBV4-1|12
ASSHPGQGQALH
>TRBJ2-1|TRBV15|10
ATESGYNEQF
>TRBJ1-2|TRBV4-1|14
ASSQEGAGDYYGYT
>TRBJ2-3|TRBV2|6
ASSEWR
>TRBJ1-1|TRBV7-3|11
ASSSDSFTEAF
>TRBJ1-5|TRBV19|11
ASSIENGQGRH
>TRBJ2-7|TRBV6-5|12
ASSLVGGGYEQY
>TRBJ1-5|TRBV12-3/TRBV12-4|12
ASTGTGGNQPQH
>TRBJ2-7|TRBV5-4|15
ASSLGTSVGGSYEQY
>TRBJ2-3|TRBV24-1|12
ATSETGSTDTQY
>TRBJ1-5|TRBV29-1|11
SGSGGSGQPQH
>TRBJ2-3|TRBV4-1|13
ASSHSGHPTDTQY
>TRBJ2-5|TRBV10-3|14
AISERSTSGQETQY
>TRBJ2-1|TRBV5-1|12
ASIGGGAYNEQF
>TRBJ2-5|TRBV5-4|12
ASSLEGKGETQY
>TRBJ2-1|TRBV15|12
ATSEYRELNEQF
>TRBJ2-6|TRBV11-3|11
ASSWPGANVLT
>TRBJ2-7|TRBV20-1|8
SAGHYEQY
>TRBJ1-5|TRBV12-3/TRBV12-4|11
ASSLTGRQPQH
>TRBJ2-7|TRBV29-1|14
SVEGPGQGTSYEQY
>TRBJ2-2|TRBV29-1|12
SVARTGSTGELF
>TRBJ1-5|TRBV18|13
ASSRGTEHNQPQH
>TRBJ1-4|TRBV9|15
ASSVGLTGTVFEKLF
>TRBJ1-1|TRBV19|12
ASSPAGPASEAF
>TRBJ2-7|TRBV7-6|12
ASSLGFRGDEQY
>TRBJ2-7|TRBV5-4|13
ASSSGQGATYEQY
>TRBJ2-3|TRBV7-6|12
ASSDLSSTDTQY
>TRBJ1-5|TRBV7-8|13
ASSLASTYHQPQH
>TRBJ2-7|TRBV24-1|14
ATSDPSGRRHYEQY
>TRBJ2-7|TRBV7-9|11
ASSLEGQYEQY
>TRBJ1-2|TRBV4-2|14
ASSPTERTGGYGYT
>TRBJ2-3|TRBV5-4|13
ASSFPGGGTDTQY
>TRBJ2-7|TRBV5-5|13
ASSAAGTKGYEQY
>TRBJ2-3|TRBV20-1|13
SARDSQVVTDTQY
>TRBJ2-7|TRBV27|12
ASSLTGEGDEQY
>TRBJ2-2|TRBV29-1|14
SVHETGGLVTGELF
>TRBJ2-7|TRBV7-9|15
ASSEERAGDPAYEQY
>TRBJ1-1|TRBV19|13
ASSGQGAGNTEAF
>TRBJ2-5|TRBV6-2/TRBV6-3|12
ASSYSPRTETQY
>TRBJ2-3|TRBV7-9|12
ASLPPRWPDTQY
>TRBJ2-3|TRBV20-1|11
SAIAVGSDTQY
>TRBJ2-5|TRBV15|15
ATSRDLSQGGWETQY
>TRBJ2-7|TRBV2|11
ASSAGAPYEQY
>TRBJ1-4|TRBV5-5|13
ASSFQDSPNEKLF